This passage covers 15 T cell receptor beta chains from one sample sequenced in a study of cytomegalovirus exposure and HLA in healthy donors. The PCR had 60 Vbeta and 13 Jbeta primers. The repertoire was sequenced with immunoSEQ multiplex PCR; TCRdb's copy has only in-frame clones and lacks some. The data contain 200,000 to 250,000 clones, around 80% of them singletons. Source material: PBMCs. The source is a male donor in good health and CMV-seronegative.

The V gene is TRBV7-3, the J gene TRBJ2-7, with D perhaps matching TRBD2 (6 bases). V was clipped by 2 bases and J by 2 bases, with 10 bases between them. This CDR3 contains 14 residues. Germline V gene sequence: CDR1 SGHTA, CDR2 FQGTGA. DNA for the CDR3: TGTGCCAGCAGCTTAGACGGGGGACCCTACGAGCAGTACTTC. It is translated as CASSLDGGPYEQYF.

V and J are TRBV7-9 and TRBJ2-3; no clear D. V shed 3 bases and J shed 4 bases, with 11 bases lying between them. The CDR3 extends over 14 amino acids. Germline loops: CDR1 SEHNR, CDR2 FQNEAQ (reference sequence). DNA of the CDR3: TGTGCCAGCAGCTTTCCCGAGGTGGCAGATACGCAGTATTTT. This sequence encodes CASSFPEVADTQYF.

This clone was detected only a few times. The V and J genes are TRBV7-9 and TRBJ2-6; 7 nucleotides agree with TRBD2. V was clipped by 5 bases and J by 0 bases; unmatched bases: 4. CDR1 and CDR2 from the germline V gene are SEHNR and FQNEAQ (reference sequence). This CDR3 has 16 residues. The CDR3 here is CASSPWEGSGANVLTF. In nucleotides, the CDR3 is TGTGCCAGCAGCCCCTGGGAGGGCTCTGGGGCCAACGTCCTGACTTTC.

This clone was picked up one time. The chain has TRBV28 and TRBJ2-3, with TRBD2 as a possible D gene (5 bases). Germline-derived CDR1 and CDR2 are MDHEN and SYDVKM. The CDR3 spans 11 residues. V lost 6 bases to trimming and J lost 5 bases, with 6 bases between them. This CDR3 reads CASRSGDTQYF. The CDR3 DNA reads as TGTGCCAGCAGGAGCGGAGATACGCAGTATTTT.

The V gene is TRBV7-3, the J gene TRBJ2-1; D gene uncertain. From germline, CDR1 is SGHTA and CDR2 FQGTGA. V was clipped by 2 bases and J by 8 bases, with 10 bases between them. The CDR3 runs 13 residues. As DNA, the CDR3 is TGTGCCAGCAGCTTATCTGAGTCCGATGAGCAGTTCTTC. This codes for CASSLSESDEQFF. Complete variable domain (other parts from reference TRBV7-3 and TRBJ2-1): GAGVSQTPSNKVTEKGKYVELRCDPISGHTALYWYRQSLGQGPEFLIYFQGTGAADDSGLPNDRFFAVRPEGSVSTLKIQRTERGDSAVYLCASSLSESDEQFFGPGTRLTVL.

This clone was observed a few times. The chain couples TRBV19 to TRBJ2-3, with a tentative D call TRBD2 (6 bases). V lost 4 bases and J lost 2, with 13 bases in between. The CDR3 loop spans 15 amino acids. In germline, CDR1 is LNHDA, CDR2 SQIVND (reference sequence). In DNA, the CDR3 is TGTGCCAGTAGTACCCAAGGGACTCTCACAGATACGCAGTATTTT. It specifies CASSTQGTLTDTQYF.

The gene calls are TRBV6-5 and TRBJ1-1; 7 bases agree with TRBD1. Germline V lookup: CDR1 MNHEY, CDR2 SVGAGI. The CDR3 loop spans 12 amino acids. V shed 5 bases, J shed 7 bases, and the junction held 4 bases outside the gene matches. In DNA form, the CDR3 reads TGTGCCAGCAGTGGACAGGCCTATGAAGCTTTCTTT. Its protein is CASSGQAYEAFF.

The chain links TRBV28 to TRBJ2-5; 7 positions agree with TRBD2. Germline trimming cut 8 bases from V and 4 bases from J; bases unmatched to any gene: 7. CDR3 size: 13 residues. The germline CDR1 and CDR2 sequences are MDHEN and SYDVKM. Here the CDR3 reads CASGGVRGETQYF. The CDR3 DNA is TGTGCCAGCGGGGGGGTGAGAGGAGAGACCCAGTACTTC.

This clone was seen just once. The chain carries TRBV2 and TRBJ2-5; D is perhaps TRBD2 (6 bases). Germline CDR1 is SNHLY and CDR2 is FYNNEI. The CDR3 extends over 12 amino acids. Trimming removed 8 bases from V and 5 bases from J, with 12 bases in between. Here the CDR3 DNA reads TGTGCCAGCGGGTTGGAGGGGGAGACCCAGTACTTC. Translation gives CASGLEGETQYF. Full variable domain (rest looked up from reference TRBV2 and TRBJ2-5): EPEVTQTPSHQVTQMGQEVILRCVPISNHLYFYWYRQILGQKVEFLVSFYNNEISEKSEIFDDQFSVERPDGSNFTLKIRSTKLEDSAMYFCASGLEGETQYFGPGTRLLVL.

The chain couples TRBV6-5 to TRBJ2-4, with 8 bases aligning to TRBD1. The CDR3 sequence is 15 residues long. V lost 7 bases to trimming and J lost 0 bases; unmatched junction nucleotides: 5. The germline gives CDR1 MNHEY, CDR2 SVGAGI. CDR3: CASKLQGGAKNIQYF. The CDR3 DNA sequence: TGTGCCAGCAAGCTACAGGGGGGAGCCAAAAACATTCAGTACTTC.

Turning to this clone: The junction departs from germline at one end; a sequencing error may be responsible. The genes are TRBV7-9 and TRBJ2-1; D uncertain. The length of the CDR3 is 15 residues. Germline values: CDR1 SEHNR, CDR2 FQNEAQ (reference sequence). The CDR3 region is CSSSLISLSYNEQFF. CDR3 coding DNA: TGTTCCAGCAGCTTAATAAGCCTTTCCTACAATGAGCAGTTCTTC.

The rearrangement joins TRBV5-1 to TRBJ2-7, with 9 nucleotides matching TRBD2. J lost 7 bases, V lost 3 bases, and 11 bases had no gene match. The germline V gene has CDR1 SGHRS and CDR2 YFSETQ. The CDR3 has 15 amino acids. CDR3 sequence reads: CASSSTTSGGREQYF. The CDR3, as DNA: TGCGCCAGCAGCTCTACGACTAGCGGAGGGAGGGAGCAGTACTTC.

This chain joins TRBV5-4 and TRBJ1-2; 7 bases map to TRBD1. V lost 0 bases to trimming and J lost 4 bases; unmatched junction nucleotides: 12. The V gene's germline CDR1 is SGHNT and CDR2 YYREEE (reference sequence). The CDR3 is 17 residues long. CDR3 coding DNA: TGTGCCAGCAGCTTGGAGCTTGGAGGCCAGGGGGGCTATGGCTACACCTTC. As protein: CASSLELGGQGGYGYTF.

This CDR3 is CASSPPDPRANYGYTF. As DNA, the CDR3 is TGCGCCAGCAGCCCTCCCGATCCCAGGGCTAACTATGGCTACACCTTC. The rearrangement joins TRBV4-1 to TRBJ1-2; D might be TRBD1 (5 bases). Between the trimmed V and J ends, which lost 4 bases and 0 bases, there was a span of 15 bases. The CDR3 runs 16 residues. The germline V gene encodes CDR1 MGHRA and CDR2 YSYEKL.

This sequence joins TRBV5-1 and TRBJ2-7; 7 bases agree with TRBD1. CDR3 length equals 15 residues. V shed 4 bases, J shed 4 bases, and the junction held 11 bases outside the gene matches. CDR1 SGHRS and CDR2 YFSETQ come from the germline V gene. Written as DNA, the CDR3 is TGCGCCAGCAGCCGCGACAGGGCGGTAAGGTACGAGCAGTACTTC. Its protein is CASSRDRAVRYEQYF. Using reference TRBV5-1 and TRBJ2-7 for the parts outside the CDR3, the full variable domain is KAGVTQTPRYLIKTRGQQVTLSCSPISGHRSVSWYQQTPGQGLQFLFEYFSETQRNKGNFPGRFSGRQFSNSRSEMNVSTLELGDSALYLCASSRDRAVRYEQYFGPGTRLTVT.